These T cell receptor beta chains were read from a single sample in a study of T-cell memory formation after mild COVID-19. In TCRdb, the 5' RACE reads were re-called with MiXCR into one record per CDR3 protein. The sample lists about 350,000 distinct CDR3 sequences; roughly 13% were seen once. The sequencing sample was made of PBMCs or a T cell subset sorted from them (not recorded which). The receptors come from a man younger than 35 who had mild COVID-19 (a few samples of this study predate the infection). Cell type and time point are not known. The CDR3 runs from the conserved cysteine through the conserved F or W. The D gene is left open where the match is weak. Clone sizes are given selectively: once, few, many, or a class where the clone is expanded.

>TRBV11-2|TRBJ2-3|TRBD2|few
TGTGCCAGCAGCTTAGTGAGGACTAGCGGGGCCGCAGATACGCAGTATTTT
CASSLVRTSGAADTQYF
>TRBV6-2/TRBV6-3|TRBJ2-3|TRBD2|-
TGTGCCAGCAGTAGCGGGGCTAGCACAGATACGCAGTATTTT
CASSSGASTDTQYF
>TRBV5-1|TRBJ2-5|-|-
TGCGCCAGCAGCTTGGAGGGTAGAGCGACCCAGTACTTC
CASSLEGRATQYF
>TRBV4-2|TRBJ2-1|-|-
TGTGCCAGCAGCAAAGGGTACGGGGAGCAGTTCTTC
CASSKGYGEQFF
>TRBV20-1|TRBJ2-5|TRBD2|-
TGCAGTGCTAGAGTTGGGATGGGACTAGCGGCCCAGTACTTC
CSARVGMGLAAQYF
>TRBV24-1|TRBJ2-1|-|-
TGTGCCACCAGTGCAGGGAGCTCCTACAATGAGCAGTTCTTC
CATSAGSSYNEQFF
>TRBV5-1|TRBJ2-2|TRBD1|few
TGCGCCAGCACACTGGGACAGGGTGACACCGGGGAGCTGTTTTTT
CASTLGQGDTGELFF
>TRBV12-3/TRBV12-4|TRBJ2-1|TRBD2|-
TGTGCCAGCAGTTTAAGGCGGGGGGGTACCTACAATGAGCAGTTCTTC
CASSLRRGGTYNEQFF
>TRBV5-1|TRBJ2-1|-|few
TGCGCCAGCAGCCGAGGGGGGGACGATGAGCAGTTCTTC
CASSRGGDDEQFF
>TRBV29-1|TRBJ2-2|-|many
TGCAGCTATTACAGGGCCAACACCGGGGAGCTGTTTTTT
CSYYRANTGELFF